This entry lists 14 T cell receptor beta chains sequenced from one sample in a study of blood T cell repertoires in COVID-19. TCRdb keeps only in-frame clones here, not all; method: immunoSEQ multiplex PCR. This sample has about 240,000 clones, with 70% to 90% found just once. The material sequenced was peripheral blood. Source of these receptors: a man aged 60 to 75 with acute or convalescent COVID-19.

The CDR3 region is CASSLDPAYEQYF. The CDR3 nucleotides read TGTGCCAGCAGCTTAGATCCAGCCTACGAGCAGTACTTC. This chain links TRBV11-2 with TRBJ2-7; D gene uncertain. Germline CDR1 reads SGHAT; CDR2 reads FQNNGV. The CDR3 covers 13 residues. Trimming took off 0 bases at V and 2 bases at J, with 5 bases between the two ends.

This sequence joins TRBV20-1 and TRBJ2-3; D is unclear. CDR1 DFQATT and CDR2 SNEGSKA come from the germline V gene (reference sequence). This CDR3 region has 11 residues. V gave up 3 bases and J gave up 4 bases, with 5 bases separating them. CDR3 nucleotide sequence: TGCAGTGCTAGCGAGGCAGATACGCAGTATTTT. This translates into CSASEADTQYF.

CDR3 amino acids: CASSVSGNLNTGELFF. CDR3 sequence (DNA): TGCGCCAGCAGCGTTAGCGGGAATCTGAACACCGGGGAGCTGTTTTTT. The chain employs TRBV4-1 and TRBJ2-2; 8 bases are shared with TRBD2. In germline, CDR1 is MGHRA, CDR2 YSYEKL. The V gene end was trimmed by 5 bases and the J gene end by 1 base; junction bases not matched to a gene: 6. CDR3 length: 16 residues.

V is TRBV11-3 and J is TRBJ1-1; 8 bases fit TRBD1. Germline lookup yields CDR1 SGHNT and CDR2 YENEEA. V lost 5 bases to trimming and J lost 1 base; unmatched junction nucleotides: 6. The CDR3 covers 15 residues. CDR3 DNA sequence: TGTGCCAGCAGCCAAAGGACAGGGACGAACACTGAAGCTTTCTTT. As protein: CASSQRTGTNTEAFF.

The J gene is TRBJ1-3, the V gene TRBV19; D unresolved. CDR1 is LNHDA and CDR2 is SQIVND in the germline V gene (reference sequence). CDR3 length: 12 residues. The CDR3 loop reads CATKLSGNTIYF. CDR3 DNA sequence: TGTGCGACAAAACTCTCTGGAAACACCATATATTTT.

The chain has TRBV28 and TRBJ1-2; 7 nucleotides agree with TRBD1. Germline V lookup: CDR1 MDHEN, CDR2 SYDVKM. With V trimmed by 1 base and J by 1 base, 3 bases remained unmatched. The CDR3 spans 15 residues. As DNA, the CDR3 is TGTGCCAGCAGTTTATATGACAGGGTTAACTATGGCTACACCTTC. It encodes CASSLYDRVNYGYTF.

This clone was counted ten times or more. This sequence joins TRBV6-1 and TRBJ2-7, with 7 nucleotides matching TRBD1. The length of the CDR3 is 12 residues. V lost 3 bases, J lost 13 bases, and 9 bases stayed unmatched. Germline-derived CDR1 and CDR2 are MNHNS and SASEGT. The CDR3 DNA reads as TGTGCCAGCAGTGACGAGGGGGCCCGAAACTACTTC. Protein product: CASSDEGARNYF.

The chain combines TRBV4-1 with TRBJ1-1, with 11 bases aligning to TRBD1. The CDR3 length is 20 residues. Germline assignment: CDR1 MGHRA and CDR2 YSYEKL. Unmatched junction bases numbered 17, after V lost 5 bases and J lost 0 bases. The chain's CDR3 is CASSSQESAGTGGMNTEAFF. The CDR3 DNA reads TGCGCCAGCAGCTCACAGGAGAGTGCGGGGACAGGGGGAATGAACACTGAAGCTTTCTTT.

CDR3 sequence reads: CSGYRGRAEAFF. CDR3 sequence (DNA): TGCAGCGGGTACAGGGGGCGAGCTGAAGCTTTCTTT. V gene TRBV29-1 combines with J gene TRBJ1-1, with 9 positions matching TRBD1. This CDR3 comprises 12 residues. Trimming took 7 bases from V and 6 from J; bases not matched to a gene: 6. Germline V gene data show CDR1 as SQVTM and CDR2 as ANQGSEA.

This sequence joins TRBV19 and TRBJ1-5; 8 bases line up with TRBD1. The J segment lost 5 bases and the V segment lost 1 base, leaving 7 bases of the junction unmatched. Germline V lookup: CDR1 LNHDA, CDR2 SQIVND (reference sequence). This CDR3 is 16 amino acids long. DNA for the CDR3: TGTGCCAGTAGTATAGGAGGGACAGGAGCTTATCAGCCCCAGCATTTT. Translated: CASSIGGTGAYQPQHF.

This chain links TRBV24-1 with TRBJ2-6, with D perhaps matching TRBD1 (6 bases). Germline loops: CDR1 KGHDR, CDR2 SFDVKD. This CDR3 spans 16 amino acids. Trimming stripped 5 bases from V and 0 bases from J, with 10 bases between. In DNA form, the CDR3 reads TGTGCCACCAGTGGAGTGGGGGCCTCTGGGGCCAACGTCCTGACTTTC. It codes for CATSGVGASGANVLTF.

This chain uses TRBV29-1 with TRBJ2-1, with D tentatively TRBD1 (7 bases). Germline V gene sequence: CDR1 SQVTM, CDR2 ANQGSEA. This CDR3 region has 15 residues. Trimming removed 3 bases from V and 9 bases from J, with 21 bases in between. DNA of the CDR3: TGCAGCGTTGAGAGGGGACAGATTGAGGGGGGTGAGCAGTTCTTC. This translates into CSVERGQIEGGEQFF.

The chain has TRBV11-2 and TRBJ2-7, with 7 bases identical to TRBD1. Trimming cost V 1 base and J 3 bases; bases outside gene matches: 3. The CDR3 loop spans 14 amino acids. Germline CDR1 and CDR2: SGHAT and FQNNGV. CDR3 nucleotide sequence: TGTGCCAGCAGCTTAGGGAGGACAGGCTACGAGCAGTACTTC. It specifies CASSLGRTGYEQYF.

The DNA of the CDR3 is TGTGCCAGCAGTGAAGATCTTGGGAGGGCTAATGAAAAACTGTTTTTT. Residues: CASSEDLGRANEKLFF. V usage is TRBV25-1 and J usage is TRBJ1-4; D unclear. Germline CDR1 and CDR2: MGHDK and SYGVNS. The CDR3 is 16 amino acids. Trimming removed 2 bases at V and 3 bases at J, with 13 bases between.